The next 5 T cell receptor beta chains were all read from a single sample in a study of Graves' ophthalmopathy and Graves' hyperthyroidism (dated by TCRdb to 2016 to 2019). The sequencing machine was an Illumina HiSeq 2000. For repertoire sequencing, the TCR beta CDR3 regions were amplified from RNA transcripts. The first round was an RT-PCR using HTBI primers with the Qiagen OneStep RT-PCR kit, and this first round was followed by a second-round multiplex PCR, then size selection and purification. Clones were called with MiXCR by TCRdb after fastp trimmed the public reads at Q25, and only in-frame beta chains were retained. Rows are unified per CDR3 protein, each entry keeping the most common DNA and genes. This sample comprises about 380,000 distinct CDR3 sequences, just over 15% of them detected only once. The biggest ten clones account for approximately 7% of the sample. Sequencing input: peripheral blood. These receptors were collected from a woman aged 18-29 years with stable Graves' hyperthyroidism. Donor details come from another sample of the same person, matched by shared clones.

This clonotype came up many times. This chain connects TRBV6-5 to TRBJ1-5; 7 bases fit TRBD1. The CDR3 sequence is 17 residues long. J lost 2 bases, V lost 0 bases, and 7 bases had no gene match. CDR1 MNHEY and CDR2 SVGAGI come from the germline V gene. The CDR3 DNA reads TGTGCCAGCAGTTACTCGTTTCGGCAGGGGGGCAATCAGCCCCAGCATTTT. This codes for CASSYSFRQGGNQPQHF.

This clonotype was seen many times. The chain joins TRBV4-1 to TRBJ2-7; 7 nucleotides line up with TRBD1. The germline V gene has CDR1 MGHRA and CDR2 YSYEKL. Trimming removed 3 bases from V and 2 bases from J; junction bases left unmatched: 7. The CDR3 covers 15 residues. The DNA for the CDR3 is TGCGCCAGCAGCCAGCCGGGACAGCGAACCTACGAGCAGTACTTC. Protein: CASSQPGQRTYEQYF.

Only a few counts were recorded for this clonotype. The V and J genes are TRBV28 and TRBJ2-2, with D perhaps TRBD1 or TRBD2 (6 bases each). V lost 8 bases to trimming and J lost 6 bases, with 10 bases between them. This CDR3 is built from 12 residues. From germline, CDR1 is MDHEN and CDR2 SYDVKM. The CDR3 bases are TGTGCCAGCTGTAGGGGGGCCGGGGAGCTGTTTTTT. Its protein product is CASCRGAGELFF.

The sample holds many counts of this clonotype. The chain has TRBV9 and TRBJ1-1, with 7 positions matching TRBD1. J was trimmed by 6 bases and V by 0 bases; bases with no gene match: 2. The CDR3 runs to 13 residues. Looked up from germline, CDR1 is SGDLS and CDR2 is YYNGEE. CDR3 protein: CASSVDGQAEAFF. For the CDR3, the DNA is TGTGCCAGCAGCGTAGATGGACAGGCTGAAGCTTTCTTT.

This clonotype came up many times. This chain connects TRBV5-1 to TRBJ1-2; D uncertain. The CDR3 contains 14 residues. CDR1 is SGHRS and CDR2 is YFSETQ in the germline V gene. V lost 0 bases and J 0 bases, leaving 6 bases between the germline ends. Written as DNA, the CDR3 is TGCGCCAGCAGCTTGGAGCAGGCTAACTATGGCTACACCTTC. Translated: CASSLEQANYGYTF.